The rows below give T cell receptor beta chains drawn from one sample of a study of T cells in Graves' hyperthyroidism and ophthalmopathy. TCRdb itself ran the multiplex PCR reads through MiXCR, one entry per CDR3 protein. The sample has fewer than 350,000 distinct CDR3 sequences; about an eighth are singletons. Sequencing used blood. The receptors come from a woman aged 25 to 39 with Graves' hyperthyroidism that later progressed to Graves' ophthalmopathy. The CDR3 runs from the conserved cysteine through the conserved F or W. Each record gives: J gene, clone size, V gene, CDR3 protein. Expanded clones are given a class, and other clones once, few, many or no size at all.

TRBJ1-2 - TRBV20-1 CSAGSGYTF
TRBJ2-3 many TRBV2 CASSLTSGTSDTQYF
TRBJ2-2 - TRBV18 CASIRAAKSNTGELFF
TRBJ2-5 - TRBV10-1 CASSEQGIQETQYF
TRBJ2-5 many TRBV7-8 CASRPGGEEETQYF
TRBJ1-4 many TRBV12-3/TRBV12-4 CASLEEEKLFF
TRBJ1-2 many TRBV2 CASSERTLRSYTF
TRBJ1-1 many TRBV6-2/TRBV6-3 CASSYSVGTGRTEAFF
TRBJ1-6 many TRBV28 CASSFRGRGRSPLHF
TRBJ2-7 many TRBV7-3 CASSPHASSYEQYF
TRBJ2-2 few TRBV6-2/TRBV6-3 CASSYEAGNTGELFF
TRBJ1-2 many TRBV20-1 CSARLVRNYGYTF
TRBJ2-4 few TRBV6-2/TRBV6-3 CASLSGTGKNIQYF
TRBJ2-1 many TRBV24-1 CATSDFPGTGIDEQFF
TRBJ2-7 once TRBV12-3/TRBV12-4 CASSSTNREQYF
TRBJ2-7 many TRBV7-9 CASSSDNSYEQYF
TRBJ2-2 many TRBV19 CASSIGLAAGELFF
TRBJ2-7 many TRBV3-1 CASSQGISYEQYF
TRBJ2-2 few TRBV24-1 CATSDLRVADTGELFF
TRBJ2-5 - TRBV9 CASSTSGSPEETQYF
TRBJ2-1 many TRBV20-1 CSAKFTGGTRYNEQFF
TRBJ2-7 - TRBV19 CASSRDTISPSYEQHF
TRBJ1-4 many TRBV20-1 CSAREGGTEKLFF
TRBJ1-5 many TRBV6-1 CASSEAPRGPQHF
TRBJ2-3 many TRBV20-1 CSARSGGSTDTQYF
TRBJ2-7 - TRBV18 CASSSDGGTYEQYF
TRBJ2-1 - TRBV9 CASSPSGTSGSNEQFF
TRBJ2-5 many TRBV7-2 CAPGQGARKTQYF
TRBJ2-1 - TRBV4-1 CASSQEAGEIFYNEQFF
TRBJ2-6 - TRBV9 CASTPPTGSGANVLTF
TRBJ1-5 - TRBV6-1 CASTGTGFNQPQHF
TRBJ1-1 many TRBV20-1 CSATAGSMNTEAFF
TRBJ2-7 few TRBV5-1 CASSLELAGGEQYF
TRBJ1-5 - TRBV19 CASSIEGLSNQSQHF
TRBJ1-5 many TRBV7-2 CASSLEPLLNQPQHF
TRBJ2-1 many TRBV7-2 CASSRHSPYEQFF
TRBJ2-3 - TRBV14 CASSQETPGRGEADTQYF
TRBJ2-1 many TRBV2 CASRDWLAGSSYNEQFF
TRBJ2-2 - TRBV29-1 CSVDPADTGELFF